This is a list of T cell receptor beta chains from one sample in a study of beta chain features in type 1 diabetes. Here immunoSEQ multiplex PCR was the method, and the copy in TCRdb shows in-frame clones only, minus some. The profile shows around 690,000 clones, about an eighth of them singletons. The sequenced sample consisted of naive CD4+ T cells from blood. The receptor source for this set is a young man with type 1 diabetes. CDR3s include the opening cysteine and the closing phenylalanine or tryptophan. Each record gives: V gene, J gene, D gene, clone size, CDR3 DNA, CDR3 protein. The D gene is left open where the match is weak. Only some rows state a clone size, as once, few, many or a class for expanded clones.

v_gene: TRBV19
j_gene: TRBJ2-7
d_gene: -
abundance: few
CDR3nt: TGTGCCAGTACCGACCAATTCCAGGGGGGCGAGCAGTACTTC
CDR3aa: CASTDQFQGGEQYF

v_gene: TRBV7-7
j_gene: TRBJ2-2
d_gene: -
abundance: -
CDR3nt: TGTGCCAGCAGAAGTGGGCCGAACACCGGGGAGCTGTTTTTT
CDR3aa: CASRSGPNTGELFF

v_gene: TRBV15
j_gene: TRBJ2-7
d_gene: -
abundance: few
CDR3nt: TGTGCCACCAGCAGACTCCTCCTGACCAGCCTGGGATTCGCCGAGCAGTACTTC
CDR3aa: CATSRLLLTSLGFAEQYF

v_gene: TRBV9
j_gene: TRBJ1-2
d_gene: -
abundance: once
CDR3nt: TGTGCCAGCAGCGTAGCGAGGGACCGCTACACCTTC
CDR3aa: CASSVARDRYTF

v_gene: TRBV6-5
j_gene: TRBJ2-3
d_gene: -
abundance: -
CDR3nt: TGTGCCAGCAGTTACTCGGGCCCTGGGGATACGCAGTATTTT
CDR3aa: CASSYSGPGDTQYF

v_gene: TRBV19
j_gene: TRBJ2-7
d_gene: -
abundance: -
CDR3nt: TGTGCCAGTAGACTAGGCCGGGCAACTTCCTACGAGCAGTACTTC
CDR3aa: CASRLGRATSYEQYF

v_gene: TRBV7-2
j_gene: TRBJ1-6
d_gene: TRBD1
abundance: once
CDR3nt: TGTGCCAGCAGCCCACGACAGGGCTCCCACAATTCACCCCTCCACTTT
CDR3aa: CASSPRQGSHNSPLHF

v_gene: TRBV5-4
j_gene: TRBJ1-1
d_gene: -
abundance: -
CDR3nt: TGTGCCAGCAGCAATTTTCAGGGGCTGAACACTGAAGCTTTCTTT
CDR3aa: CASSNFQGLNTEAFF

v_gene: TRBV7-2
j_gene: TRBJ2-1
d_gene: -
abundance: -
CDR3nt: TGTGCCAGCAGCTTAGGGCTCAGGGAACTAAATGAGCAGTTCTTC
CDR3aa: CASSLGLRELNEQFF

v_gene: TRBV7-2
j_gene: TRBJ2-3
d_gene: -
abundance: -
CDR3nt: TGTGCCAGCAGCCCGACGGCACTCACAGATACGCAGTATTTT
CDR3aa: CASSPTALTDTQYF

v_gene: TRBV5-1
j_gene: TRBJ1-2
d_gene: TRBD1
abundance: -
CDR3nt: TGCGCCAGCAGCTTGACAGGGGGCGACGGCTATGGCTACACCTTC
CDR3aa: CASSLTGGDGYGYTF

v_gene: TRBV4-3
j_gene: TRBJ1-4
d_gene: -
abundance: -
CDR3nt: TGCGCCAGCAGCCAAGGCTCTGGCCAGAGACGAGAAAAACTGTTTTTT
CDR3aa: CASSQGSGQRREKLFF

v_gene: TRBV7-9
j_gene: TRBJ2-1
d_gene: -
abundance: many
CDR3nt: TGTGCCAGCAGCGGACAGATTGAGCAGTTCTTC
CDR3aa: CASSGQIEQFF

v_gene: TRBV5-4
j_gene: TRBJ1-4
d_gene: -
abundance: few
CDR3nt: TGTGCCAGCAGCTTGGGCGGTGGTACAGAAAAACTGTTTTTT
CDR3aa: CASSLGGGTEKLFF

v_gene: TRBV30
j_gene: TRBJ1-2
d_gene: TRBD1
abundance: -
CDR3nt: TGTGCCAGTACCCCGACAGGGACATCGTATGGCTACACCTTC
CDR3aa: CASTPTGTSYGYTF

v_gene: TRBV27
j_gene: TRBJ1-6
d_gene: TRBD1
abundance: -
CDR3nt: TGTGCCAGCAGTTTCGCCGGGACAGGGTGGAGTTCACCCCTCCACTTT
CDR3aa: CASSFAGTGWSSPLHF

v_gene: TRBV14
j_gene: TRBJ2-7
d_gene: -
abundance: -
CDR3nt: TGTGCCAGCGGAAGGCTAACCTACGAGCAGTACTTC
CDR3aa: CASGRLTYEQYF

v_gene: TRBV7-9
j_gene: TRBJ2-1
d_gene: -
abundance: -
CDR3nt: TGTGCCAGCAGCTTAGTGAGGTCCCCCGGTGAGCAGTTCTTC
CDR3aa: CASSLVRSPGEQFF

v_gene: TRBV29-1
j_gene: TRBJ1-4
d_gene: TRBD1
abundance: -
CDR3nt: TGCAGCGTTAACCCCTCGGGGACAGCAAATGAAAAACTGTTTTTT
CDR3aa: CSVNPSGTANEKLFF

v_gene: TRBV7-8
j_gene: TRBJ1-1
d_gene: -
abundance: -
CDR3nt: TGTGCCAGCAGCGTCCAGACGGGACTGAACACTGAAGCTTTCTTT
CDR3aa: CASSVQTGLNTEAFF

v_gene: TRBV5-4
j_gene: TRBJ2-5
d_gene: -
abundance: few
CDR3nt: TGTGCCAGCAGCCTCTCGACAGAGGAGCAGTACTTC
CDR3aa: CASSLSTEEQYF

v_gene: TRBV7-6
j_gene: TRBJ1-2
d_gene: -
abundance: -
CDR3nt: TGTGCCAGCAGCTTAGTAGGGGGCTATGGCTACACCTTC
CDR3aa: CASSLVGGYGYTF

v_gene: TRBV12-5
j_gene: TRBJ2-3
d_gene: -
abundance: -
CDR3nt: TGTGCTAGTGGTTTGGTGGGGTCCTACGGGACGCAGTATTTT
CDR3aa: CASGLVGSYGTQYF

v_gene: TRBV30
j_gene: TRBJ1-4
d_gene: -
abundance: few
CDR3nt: TGTGCCTGGAGTGTAGGGGGTGGTGAAAAACTGTTTTTT
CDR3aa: CAWSVGGGEKLFF

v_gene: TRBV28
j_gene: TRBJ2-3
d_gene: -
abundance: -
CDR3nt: TGTGCCAGCAGTTTATCTAACTATGTAGATACGCAGTATTTT
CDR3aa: CASSLSNYVDTQYF

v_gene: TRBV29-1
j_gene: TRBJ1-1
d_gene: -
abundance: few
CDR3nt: TGCAGCTTCTGTAGCAGGGCCCAGAACACTGAAGCTTTCTTT
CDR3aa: CSFCSRAQNTEAFF

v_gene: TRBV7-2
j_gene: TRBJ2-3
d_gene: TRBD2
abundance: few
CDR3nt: TGTGCCAGCAGCAGAAGGATGGCGGGGGGCACAGATACGCAGTATTTT
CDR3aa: CASSRRMAGGTDTQYF

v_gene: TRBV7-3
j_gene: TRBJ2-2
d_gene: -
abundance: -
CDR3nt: TGTGCCAGCAGCTTAAACCCCTCCACCGGGGAGCTGTTTTTT
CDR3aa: CASSLNPSTGELFF

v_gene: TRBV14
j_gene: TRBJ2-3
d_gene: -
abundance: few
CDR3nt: TGTGCTTCCGGGGCTAGCCTAGATACGCAGTATTTT
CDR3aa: CASGASLDTQYF

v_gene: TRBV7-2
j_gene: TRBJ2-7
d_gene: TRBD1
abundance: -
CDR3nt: TGTGCCAGCAGCCTCCCGGGACAGGGGGCCTACGAGCAGTACTTC
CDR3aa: CASSLPGQGAYEQYF

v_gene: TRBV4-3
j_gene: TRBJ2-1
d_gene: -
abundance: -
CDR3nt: TGCGCCAGCAGCCAAGAAATTTCTGGCTCCTACAATGAGCAGTTCTTC
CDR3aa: CASSQEISGSYNEQFF

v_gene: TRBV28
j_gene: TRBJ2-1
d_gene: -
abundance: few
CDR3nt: TGTGCCAGCAGTACCGAGAGGGCTTCCTACAATGAGCAGTTCTTC
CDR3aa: CASSTERASYNEQFF

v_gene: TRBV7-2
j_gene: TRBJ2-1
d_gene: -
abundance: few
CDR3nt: TGTGCCAGCAGCTGGGCCGAGGGGAGTGAGCAGTTCTTC
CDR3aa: CASSWAEGSEQFF

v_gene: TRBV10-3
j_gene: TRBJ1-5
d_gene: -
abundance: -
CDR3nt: TGTGCCATCAGTGAGGCAGATCAGCCCCAGCATTTT
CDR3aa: CAISEADQPQHF

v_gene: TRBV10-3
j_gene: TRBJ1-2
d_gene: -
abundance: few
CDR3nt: TGTGCCATCAGGGGGGTACAGGGCTATGGCTACACCTTC
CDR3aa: CAIRGVQGYGYTF

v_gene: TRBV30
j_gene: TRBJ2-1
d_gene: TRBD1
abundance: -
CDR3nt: TGTGCCTGGAGCGCAGGGGGCGAGCAGTTCTTC
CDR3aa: CAWSAGGEQFF

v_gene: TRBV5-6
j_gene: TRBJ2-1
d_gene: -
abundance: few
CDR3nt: TGTGCCAGCAGCTTGTGGGGCGGTGAGCAGTTCTTC
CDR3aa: CASSLWGGEQFF

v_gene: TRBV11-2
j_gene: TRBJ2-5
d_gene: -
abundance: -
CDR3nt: TGTGCCAGCAGCTTAGGGTCAGGCAGCGAAGAGACCCAGTACTTC
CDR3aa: CASSLGSGSEETQYF

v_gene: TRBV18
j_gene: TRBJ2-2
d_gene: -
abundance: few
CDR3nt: TGTGCCAGCTCACCATCCAACGCAGGGATGTCGGGCACCGGGGAGCTGTTTTTT
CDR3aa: CASSPSNAGMSGTGELFF

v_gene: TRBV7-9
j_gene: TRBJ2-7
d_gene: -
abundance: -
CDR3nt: TGTGCCAGCAGCTTAGCGGGGAGCTCCTACGAGCAGTACTTC
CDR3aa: CASSLAGSSYEQYF

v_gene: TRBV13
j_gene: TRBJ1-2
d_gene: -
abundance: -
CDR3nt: TGTGCCAGCACCTCTGAGGGCATGGTGGATGGCTACACCTTC
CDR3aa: CASTSEGMVDGYTF

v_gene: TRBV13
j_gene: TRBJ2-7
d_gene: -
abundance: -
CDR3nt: TGTGCCAGCAGTTCGCCGCTGGGACTTTCCGGCTACGAGCAGTACTTC
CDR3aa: CASSSPLGLSGYEQYF

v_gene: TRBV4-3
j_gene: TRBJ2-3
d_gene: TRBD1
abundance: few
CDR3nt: TGCGCCAGCAGCCTTACAGGGGGCGAGGGAGATACGCAGTATTTT
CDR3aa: CASSLTGGEGDTQYF